The entry below describes one T cell receptor (beta chain). The record originates from a study of blood T cell repertoires in COVID-19. Study in general: Collection of acute and convalescent COVID-19 samples took place in the United States, Italy and Spain. Sources were T cells, B-cell-depleted T cells, or PBMCs; the material itself was cDNA or gDNA.

In the authors' methods: The authors estimated nucleated cell counts from reference gene primer amplification. Here immunoSEQ multiplex PCR was the method, and the copy in TCRdb shows in-frame clones only, minus some. V, J and clone size reflect that table, while D and trimming were determined from the DNA. Here the sample spans 310,000 or so clones, 65% to 85% being singletons. The CDR3 is 16 residues long. Germline values: CDR1 PRHDT, CDR2 FYEKMQ (reference sequence). V trimming: 0 bases; J trimming: 4 bases; junction bases outside the gene matches: 6. This sequence was found in a woman aged 45-60 years with acute or convalescent COVID-19. The specimen was peripheral blood. The rearrangement links TRBV13 to TRBJ1-3; 7 bases fit TRBD1. The CDR3: CASSLGSGGRGNTIYF. The CDR3 region has the DNA TGTGCCAGCAGCTTAGGCTCAGGGGGTCGAGGAAACACCATATATTTT.